The entry below describes one T cell receptor beta chain. Its matching antigen is unknown. Assay used: immunoSEQ multiplex PCR; TCRdb lists only in-frame clones, some missing. Here the sample spans 95,000 to 150,000 clones, approximately 89% being singletons. This sample was included in a study of T cell responses to AZD1222 COVID-19 vaccine. Study-wide results and caveats: Repertoire samples came only from after the peak T cell response. Only a handful of individuals given AZD1222 were seropositive at baseline.

The CDR3 runs to 15 residues. Trimming cost V 0 bases and J 5 bases, with 15 bases left between them. CDR1 is SGHKS, CDR2 YYEKEE, per germline (reference sequence). The V gene is TRBV5-5, the J gene TRBJ2-7; D possibly corresponds to TRBD1 (5 bases). The sequenced sample was peripheral blood, obtained on day 0 of AZD1222 vaccination. The receptor was isolated from an adult in good health. The CDR3 DNA reads as TGTGCCAGCAGCTTGGAGGGGATGAGCTATCACGAGCAGTACTTC. This encodes CASSLEGMSYHEQYF.